The T cell receptor (beta chain) under discussion was sequenced for a study of CD8+ T cells in alopecia areata. The germline CDR1 and CDR2 sequences are LGHNT and FRNRAP. The CDR3 length is 16 residues. V lost 0 bases and J 4 bases, leaving 15 bases between the germline ends. Extracted from the samples, RNA was reverse transcribed into cDNA to serve as the sequencing template. Assay used: immunoSEQ multiplex PCR; TCRdb lists only in-frame clones, some missing. This sample has 150,000 or so clones, with 85% to 90% found just once. The chain joins TRBV12-5 to TRBJ1-1; weak D call: TRBD1 (5 bases). The starting material was CD8+ T cells sorted from blood, obtained at week 0. The receptor's source is a human donor with alopecia areata. CDR3 region: CASGLVKWTPSTEAFF. The DNA for the CDR3 is TGTGCTAGTGGTTTGGTAAAATGGACACCGAGCACTGAAGCTTTCTTT.